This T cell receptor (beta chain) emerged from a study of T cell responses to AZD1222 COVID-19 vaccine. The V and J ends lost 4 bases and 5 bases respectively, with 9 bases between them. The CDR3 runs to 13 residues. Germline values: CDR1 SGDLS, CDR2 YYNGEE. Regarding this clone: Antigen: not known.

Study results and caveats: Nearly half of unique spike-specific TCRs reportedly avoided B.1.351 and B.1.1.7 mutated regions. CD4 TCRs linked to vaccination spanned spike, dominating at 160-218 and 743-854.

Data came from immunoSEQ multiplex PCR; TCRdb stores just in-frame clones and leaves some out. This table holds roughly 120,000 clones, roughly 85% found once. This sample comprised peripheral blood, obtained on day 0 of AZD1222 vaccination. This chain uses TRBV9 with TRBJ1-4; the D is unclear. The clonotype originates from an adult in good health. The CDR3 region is CASSPRSNEKLFF. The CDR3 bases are TGTGCCAGCAGCCCCCGGAGCAATGAAAAACTGTTTTTT.